This TCR beta chain was documented in a study of beta chain features in type 1 diabetes. This CDR3 spans 15 amino acids. Germline assignment: CDR1 SGHTA and CDR2 FQGTGA. V lost 2 bases to trimming and J lost 1 base, with 10 bases between them. The study's findings and limits: Patients with type 1 diabetes showed fewer VDJ junction insertions and more deletions. Significant though moderate, a shortening of TCRB CDR3s appeared in all four CD4+ subsets of Type 1 diabetes patients.

Every donor provided one heparinised blood draw, which averaged about 110 mL. In this sample, this clone turned up a few times. Antigen unknown. Expressed TCRB transcripts were sequenced after all isolated RNA was converted to cDNA. Regulatory, naive and central memory T cell samples averaged around 3.6 million reads. Method: immunoSEQ multiplex PCR; TCRdb's copy keeps in-frame clones and lacks some. The table lists more than 300,000 clones, around 10% of them singletons. Material: central memory CD4+ T cells from blood. V usage is TRBV7-3 and J usage is TRBJ2-3, with D perhaps TRBD1 or TRBD2 (5 bases each). The origin of this receptor is a young man with type 1 diabetes. The chain's CDR3 is CASSLLGERTDTQYF. Here the CDR3 DNA reads TGTGCCAGCAGCTTACTGGGGGAACGCACAGATACGCAGTATTTT. The full variable domain, in which reference TRBV7-3 and TRBJ2-3 provide the parts outside the CDR3, is GAGVSQTPSNKVTEKGKYVELRCDPISGHTALYWYRQSLGQGPEFLIYFQGTGAADDSGLPNDRFFAVRPEGSVSTLKIQRTERGDSAVYLCASSLLGERTDTQYFGPGTRLTVL.